Below, 13 T cell receptor beta chains from the same sample are listed, as sequenced in a study of blood T cell repertoires in COVID-19. TCRdb's copy holds only in-frame clones and misses some; the assay was immunoSEQ multiplex PCR. The repertoire holds about 320,000 clones, over 85% seen once, with 2% to 3% in the top ten. Specimen: PBMCs or T cells enriched from blood (not recorded which). Source of these receptors: a man between 60 and 70 years old who had recovered from COVID-19.

This chain connects TRBV5-6 to TRBJ1-1; 7 nucleotides agree with TRBD1. The CDR3 extends over 14 amino acids. Germline assignment: CDR1 SGHDT and CDR2 YYEEEE. Germline trimming cut 0 bases from V and 7 bases from J; bases unmatched to any gene: 6. CDR3 sequence reads: CASSLVTGFVEAFF. In DNA form, the CDR3 reads TGTGCCAGCAGCTTGGTGACAGGGTTTGTTGAAGCTTTCTTT.

This clone came up a few times. The chain couples TRBV4-3 to TRBJ2-7; 7 bases are a match to TRBD1. V was pared by 3 bases and J by 4 bases, with 9 bases of the junction left unmatched. This CDR3 comprises 15 residues. Germline V lookup: CDR1 LGHNA, CDR2 YSLEER. The DNA for the CDR3 is TGCGCCAGCAGCCATGAGACAGGGCGGATTTACGAGCAGTACTTC. Translating gives CASSHETGRIYEQYF.

The chain uses TRBV19 and TRBJ1-2, with 10 bases identical to TRBD1. The ends lost 4 bases at V and 6 bases at J; junction bases unmatched: 11. CDR3 length: 16 residues. Germline V gene sequence: CDR1 LNHDA, CDR2 SQIVND (reference sequence). CDR3 DNA: TGTGCCAGTAGTACACGAGGGACAGGGGATATTCATGGCTACACCTTC. Amino acids: CASSTRGTGDIHGYTF. Combining the CDR3 with reference TRBV19 and TRBJ1-2 gives the whole variable domain DGGITQSPKYLFRKEGQNVTLSCEQNLNHDAMYWYRQDPGQGLRLIYYSQIVNDFQKGDIAEGYSVSREKKESFPLTVTSAQKNPTAFYLCASSTRGTGDIHGYTFGSGTRLTVV.

This clone was recorded once. The chain links TRBV12-3 or TRBV12-4 to TRBJ2-7; D gene ambiguous. Trimming removed 1 base at V and 0 bases at J, with 4 bases between. The CDR3 loop spans 13 amino acids. The CDR3 reads CASSLGSSYEQYF. CDR3 nucleotides: TGTGCCAGCAGTTTAGGCAGCTCCTACGAGCAGTACTTC.

The rearrangement joins TRBV11-1 to TRBJ1-1; no reliable D call. The germline V and J ends were trimmed by 5 bases and 11 bases, with 18 bases remaining between them. Germline CDR1 and CDR2: SGHAT and FQDESV (reference sequence). This CDR3 is 13 amino acids long. DNA for the CDR3: TGTGCCAGCAGCCACGGCATTAGATCGGGGGCTTTCTTT. It yields the protein CASSHGIRSGAFF. Based on the CDR3 plus reference TRBV11-1 and TRBJ1-1, the full variable domain is EAEVAQSPRYKITEKSQAVAFWCDPISGHATLYWYRQILGQGPELLVQFQDESVVDDSQLPKDRFSAERLKGVDSTLKIQPAELGDSAMYLCASSHGIRSGAFFGQGTRLTVV.

The V and J genes are TRBV5-6 and TRBJ1-5; maybe TRBD1 (5 bases). In germline, CDR1 is SGHDT, CDR2 YYEEEE. V lost 2 bases and J lost 0, with 9 bases in between. The CDR3 runs 15 residues. CDR3 in amino acids: CASSFRAYSNQPQHF. In nucleotides, the CDR3 is TGTGCCAGCAGCTTCAGGGCCTATAGCAATCAGCCCCAGCATTTT.

There are a few counts of this clone. The rearrangement joins TRBV5-6 to TRBJ2-1; 10 bases are a match to TRBD2. CDR1 SGHDT and CDR2 YYEEEE come from the germline V gene. CDR3 length: 16 amino acids. V trimming: 4 bases; J trimming: 3 bases; junction bases outside the gene matches: 7. The CDR3 DNA is TGTGCCAGCAGCCCCCTTAGCGGGAGGTACTACAATGAGCAGTTCTTC. It encodes CASSPLSGRYYNEQFF.

This chain joins TRBV5-6 and TRBJ1-2; tentative D call: TRBD1 (6 bases). Deletions cut 0 bases from V and 8 bases from J, with 8 bases between. Germline CDR1 reads SGHDT; CDR2 reads YYEEEE. The CDR3 runs to 12 residues. The CDR3 DNA follows: TGTGCCAGCAGCTTGGGGGGGCTCGGCTACACCTTC. Its protein is CASSLGGLGYTF.

This clone appeared a single time. V usage is TRBV7-6 and J usage is TRBJ2-1; possibly TRBD1 for D (5 bases). CDR1 is SGHVS, CDR2 FNYEAQ, per germline. The CDR3 loop spans 14 amino acids. Trimming took off 1 base at V and 5 bases at J, with 9 bases between the two ends. The CDR3 nucleotides read TGTGCCAGCAGCTTAGGCGCCAGGGACAATGAGCAGTTCTTC. Its translation is CASSLGARDNEQFF.

The rearrangement uses TRBV9 and TRBJ1-1, with D maybe TRBD1 (6 bases). This CDR3 is built from 13 residues. Looked up from germline, CDR1 is SGDLS and CDR2 is YYNGEE. V shed 2 bases and J shed 4 bases, with 9 bases lying between them. For the CDR3, the DNA is TGTGCCAGCAGCGTTGACAGGCTCACTGAAGCTTTCTTT. Translation gives CASSVDRLTEAFF.

This sequence joins TRBV2 and TRBJ2-2; 10 bases map to TRBD2. CDR3 length: 15 residues. Germline trimming cut 2 bases from V and 6 bases from J; bases unmatched to any gene: 3. Germline V gives CDR1 SNHLY, CDR2 FYNNEI. The DNA of the CDR3 is TGTGCCAGCAGTGAAACTAGCGGGATTCCCGGGGAGCTGTTTTTT. The encoded protein is CASSETSGIPGELFF.

The chain recombines TRBV19 with TRBJ1-1; tentatively, D is TRBD1 (5 bases). The CDR3 is 17 amino acids. Trimming cost V 7 bases and J 0 bases, with 21 bases left between them. Per the germline V gene, CDR1 is LNHDA and CDR2 is SQIVND (reference sequence). The CDR3: CASTPQSPGFLNTEAFF. CDR3 DNA sequence: TGTGCCAGTACCCCCCAATCCCCAGGGTTCTTGAACACTGAAGCTTTCTTT.

A few counts support this clone. V usage is TRBV14 and J usage is TRBJ2-7; D might be TRBD2 (6 bases). V gave up 6 bases and J gave up 3 bases, with 6 bases separating them. The CDR3 runs 11 residues. Germline lookup yields CDR1 SGHDN and CDR2 FVKESK. The CDR3 spells CASRRGYEQYF. CDR3 sequence (DNA): TGTGCCAGCAGGCGGGGCTACGAGCAGTACTTC.